Listed below are T cell receptor beta chains from one sample, sequenced in a study of multiple sclerosis patients with progressive multifocal leukoencephalopathy. The table came from immunoSEQ multiplex PCR; TCRdb's copy has only in-frame clones and leaves some out. The profile shows roughly 32,000 clones, 87% of them singletons. Sequenced here: PBMCs, sampled from a patient treated with natalizumab. The receptors were sampled from a woman between 35 and 50 years old with progressive multifocal leukoencephalopathy. Both conserved end residues are part of each CDR3. The D gene is left open where the match is weak. The size of a clone is reported for some rows only, either as once, few or many, or as a class for expanded clones.

d_call	v_call	clone_size	j_call	cdr3_nt	cdr3_aa
NA	TRBV4-3	NA	TRBJ1-1	TGCGCCAGCAGCGTGAATTGGGGGGGGAGGACTGAAGCTTTCTTT	CASSVNWGGRTEAFF
NA	TRBV7-2	NA	TRBJ1-1	TGTGCCAGCAGCAACTTAGACAGGTCGAACACTGAAGCTTTCTTT	CASSNLDRSNTEAFF
TRBD1	TRBV13	once	TRBJ1-6	TGTGCCAGCAGCTTAGGCAGGGGGACTTCACCCCTCCACTTT	CASSLGRGTSPLHF
NA	TRBV7-2	NA	TRBJ2-3	TGTGCCAGCAGCTCCTCTTGGGGAACAGATACGCAGTATTTT	CASSSSWGTDTQYF
TRBD1	TRBV7-8	NA	TRBJ2-5	TGTGCCAGCAGCTTAGAGGTGACAGGGGTTCAAGAGACCCAGTACTTC	CASSLEVTGVQETQYF
TRBD2	TRBV29-1	NA	TRBJ2-7	TGCAGCGTCGCTCCGGGACTAGCGGGGTCCGAGCAGTACTTC	CSVAPGLAGSEQYF
TRBD1	TRBV5-1	NA	TRBJ1-1	TGCGCCAGCAGCTCCGACGGACAGGGACACACTGAAGCTTTCTTT	CASSSDGQGHTEAFF
NA	TRBV20-1	NA	TRBJ2-5	TGCAGTGCTACAGGAGAGACCCAGTACTTC	CSATGETQYF
TRBD2	TRBV19	NA	TRBJ2-2	TGTGCCAGTAACCGACTAGCGGGAGGGAAAAACACCGGGGAGCTGTTTTTT	CASNRLAGGKNTGELFF
TRBD1	TRBV12-5	NA	TRBJ1-5	TGTGCTAGTGCCAGGGACAGGGTAAAGCATTTT	CASARDRVKHF
TRBD1	TRBV10-3	NA	TRBJ1-1	TGTGCCATCAAAGGGACAGGGACCACTGAAGCTTTCTTT	CAIKGTGTTEAFF
NA	TRBV4-3	NA	TRBJ2-3	TGCGCCAGCACCAAGATGGGGGGAGGCTCCGATACGCAGTATTTT	CASTKMGGGSDTQYF
NA	TRBV30	NA	TRBJ2-5	TGTGCCTGGAGTGGGGGAAGAGAGACCCAGTACTTC	CAWSGGRETQYF
NA	TRBV19	NA	TRBJ2-2	TGTGCCAGTACCCCACCGCTGCCTTACACCGGGGAGCTGTTTTTT	CASTPPLPYTGELFF
NA	TRBV7-9	NA	TRBJ2-7	TGTGCCAGCAGCCTCGGGGCCTACTACGAGCAGTACTTC	CASSLGAYYEQYF
NA	TRBV10-3	NA	TRBJ2-7	TGTGCCATCAGAGCGACAGGCAGCTCCTACGAGCAGTACTTC	CAIRATGSSYEQYF
NA	TRBV7-9	NA	TRBJ1-1	TGTGCCAGCAGCTTAGGCGGGATGGCTGAAGCTTTCTTT	CASSLGGMAEAFF
NA	TRBV6-1	few	TRBJ2-3	TGTGCCAGCAGTGAAGCGAGAGGGGGCACAGATACGCAGTATTTT	CASSEARGGTDTQYF
TRBD1	TRBV7-9	NA	TRBJ1-6	TGTGCCAGCAGCACAAGGGGACAGGGTAGTTCAAATTCACCCCTCCACTTT	CASSTRGQGSSNSPLHF
NA	TRBV2	NA	TRBJ1-1	TGTGCCAGCAGTGAAGCGGGGGCAGGGGACACTGAAGCTTTCTTT	CASSEAGAGDTEAFF
NA	TRBV2	NA	TRBJ1-1	TGTGCCAGCAGAGGACAGAAGAACACTGAAGCTTTCTTT	CASRGQKNTEAFF
NA	TRBV29-1	NA	TRBJ1-3	TGCAGCGTTGAAGAAGGCGCAGGGCCTGGAAACACCATATATTTT	CSVEEGAGPGNTIYF
NA	TRBV7-7	NA	TRBJ2-2	TGTGCTAGCAGCTTGACAGGAGTGACCGGGGAGCTGTTTTTT	CASSLTGVTGELFF
NA	TRBV28	NA	TRBJ1-4	TGTGCCAGCAGTAAACCTCCAACTAATGAAAAACTGTTTTTT	CASSKPPTNEKLFF
NA	TRBV7-9	once	TRBJ1-4	TGTGCCAGCAGACCTCGGAGGGCGGACGAAAAACTGTTTTTT	CASRPRRADEKLFF
TRBD2	TRBV7-2	NA	TRBJ2-7	TGTGCCAGCAGCTTAGTACTAGCGGGAGGTGGGTACGAGCAGTACTTC	CASSLVLAGGGYEQYF
NA	TRBV2	NA	TRBJ1-2	TGTGCCAGCATGGAAACAGCTCCGTATGGCTACACCTTC	CASMETAPYGYTF
NA	TRBV5-1	NA	TRBJ1-2	TGCGCCAGCAGCTTTGGAAATAACTATGGCTACACCTTC	CASSFGNNYGYTF
TRBD1	TRBV19	NA	TRBJ2-7	TGTGCCAGTAGGCGGACAGGGATGGTTGTCGAGCAGTACTTC	CASRRTGMVVEQYF
NA	TRBV5-5	NA	TRBJ1-5	TGTGCCAGCACCCCTCTCGGGCAGGCTGGACAGCCCCAGCATTTT	CASTPLGQAGQPQHF
NA	TRBV6-4	once	TRBJ1-5	TGTGCCAGCAGTGTCGGAGGGGAGCAGCCCCAGCATTTT	CASSVGGEQPQHF
NA	TRBV10-2	NA	TRBJ1-4	TGCGCCAGCAGTGAGCCCGGGGACCCCTCAACTAATGAAAAACTGTTTTTT	CASSEPGDPSTNEKLFF
TRBD1	TRBV5-1	NA	TRBJ1-2	TGCGCCAGCAGCAAAGACAGGGAACTCTATGGCTACACCTTC	CASSKDRELYGYTF
NA	TRBV13	once	TRBJ2-3	TGTGCCAGCAGCCCCTCCGGGACCTTTGATGCTCGCACAGATACGCAGTATTTT	CASSPSGTFDARTDTQYF
NA	TRBV6-5	NA	TRBJ1-4	TGTGCCAGCAGTTACACTCAGGCCCCCCTCGAAAAACTGTTTTTT	CASSYTQAPLEKLFF
TRBD1	TRBV19	NA	TRBJ2-7	TGTGCCAGTAGTAGAGCCCGGGACAGGGGTGGCGACGAGCAGTACTTC	CASSRARDRGGDEQYF
NA	TRBV30	once	TRBJ1-3	TGTGCCTGGAGTGTACGCTCTGGAAACACCATATATTTT	CAWSVRSGNTIYF
NA	TRBV6-1	NA	TRBJ2-5	TGTGCCAGCAGTGAAGGGGGGCAGGGACAGACCCAGTACTTC	CASSEGGQGQTQYF
NA	TRBV5-1	NA	TRBJ2-3	TGCGCCAGCAGTAGTCGGGGGATCATGGATACGCAGTATTTT	CASSSRGIMDTQYF
TRBD1	TRBV4-1	NA	TRBJ1-1	TGCGCCAGCAGCCAGTTCAACAGGGGAAACACTGAAGCTTTCTTT	CASSQFNRGNTEAFF
NA	TRBV11-2	once	TRBJ1-2	TGTGCCAGCAGCTCAGCACAGGGTCACGGCTACACCTTC	CASSSAQGHGYTF
NA	TRBV19	NA	TRBJ2-7	TGTGCCAGTAGTAACGGGGCTTCCTACGAGCAGTACTTC	CASSNGASYEQYF